Listed here is a single TCR beta chain. Libraries were prepared by immunoSEQ multiplex PCR; TCRdb keeps only in-frame clonotypes and omits some of them. Altogether about 81,000 clones are present, about nine tenths being singletons, with the ten largest covering 11%. The sample originates from a study of T cell responses to AZD1222 COVID-19 vaccine. This clonotype was obtained from an adult who received the AZD1222 COVID-19 vaccine. The sequencing used peripheral blood, collected 28 days after the second AZD1222 dose.

This CDR3 reads CASSLDHWSNNEQFF. Written as DNA, the CDR3 is TGTGCCAGCAGCTTAGACCACTGGTCTAACAATGAGCAGTTCTTC. The genes are TRBV11-2 and TRBJ2-1; D uncertain. The CDR3 is 15 residues long. Germline values: CDR1 SGHAT, CDR2 FQNNGV. Trimming removed 0 bases at V and 5 bases at J, with 11 bases between.